Presented here are 23 T cell receptor beta chains from one specimen sequenced in a study of control samples from healthy donors and cancer patients. Repertoires were generated with immunoSEQ multiplex PCR, while TCRdb's copy carries only in-frame clones and drops some. The sample includes around 81,000 clones, approximately 93% of them seen just once. Sequencing was performed on blood. These receptors were obtained from a woman aged 25 to 39 in good health.

The chain is built from TRBV6-1 and TRBJ2-5, with 8 bases identical to TRBD2. CDR1 is MNHNS and CDR2 is SASEGT in the germline V gene. Losses at the gene ends were 0 bases for V and 5 bases for J; bases not matched to a gene: 11. The CDR3 totals 17 residues. Here the CDR3 reads CASSEALSGGSVETQYF. CDR3 DNA: TGTGCCAGCAGTGAAGCGTTGAGCGGGGGATCTGTTGAGACCCAGTACTTC.

J is TRBJ2-7 and V is TRBV5-1; 10 bases are a match to TRBD1. This CDR3 comprises 15 residues. The germline CDR1 and CDR2 sequences are SGHRS and YFSETQ. V shed 4 bases, J shed 3 bases, and the junction held 7 bases outside the gene matches. CDR3 sequence (DNA): TGCGCCAGCAGCGCCCCGGGACAGGGGTTCTACGAGCAGTACTTC. As protein: CASSAPGQGFYEQYF.

This chain links TRBV15 with TRBJ2-2; 10 nucleotides agree with TRBD2. Germline V gene lookup returns CDR1 LNHNV and CDR2 YYDKDF (reference sequence). The junction had 10 bases not matched to a gene; V was cut back by 4 bases and J by 5 bases. This CDR3 is built from 17 residues. The CDR3 reads CATSNPGLAEITGELFF. The CDR3 DNA sequence: TGTGCCACCAGCAATCCCGGACTAGCGGAAATAACCGGGGAGCTGTTTTTT. The full variable domain, rest sourced from reference TRBV15 and TRBJ2-2, is DAMVIQNPRYQVTQFGKPVTLSCSQTLNHNVMYWYQQKSSQAPKLLFHYYDKDFNNEADTPDNFQSRRPNTSFCFLDIRSPGLGDTAMYLCATSNPGLAEITGELFFGEGSRLTVL.

The CDR3 sequence is CASSQEGNSGNSHLDTQYF. The CDR3 DNA sequence: TGTGCCAGCAGCCAAGAAGGAAATAGCGGGAATTCACACCTTGATACGCAGTATTTT. The V call is TRBV4-2, the J call TRBJ2-3, with 8 bases matching TRBD2. V gave up 0 bases and J gave up 6 bases; unmatched junction bases: 17. From germline, CDR1 is LGHNA and CDR2 YNFKEQ. The CDR3 loop spans 19 amino acids.

V usage is TRBV28 and J usage is TRBJ2-3, with 7 positions matching TRBD1. From germline, CDR1 is MDHEN and CDR2 SYDVKM. The CDR3 is 12 amino acids. V trimming: 6 bases; J trimming: 8 bases; junction bases outside the gene matches: 5. In DNA, the CDR3 is TGTGCCAGCAGCCAACAGGGGAGTACGCAGTATTTT. It translates to CASSQQGSTQYF.

The chain has TRBV3-1 (or the pseudogene TRBV3-2) and TRBJ1-2; no firm D call. The V end was cut by 1 base, the J end by 4 bases, with 13 bases between. Germline V lookup: CDR1 LGHDT, CDR2 YNNKEL (reference sequence). The CDR3 has 15 residues. The CDR3 loop reads CASSQGWVRVYGYTF. The DNA for the CDR3 is TGTGCCAGCAGCCAAGGTTGGGTTCGCGTCTATGGCTACACCTTC.

The chain links TRBV5-1 to TRBJ1-2; 9 nucleotides match TRBD1. Germline V gene lookup returns CDR1 SGHRS and CDR2 YFSETQ. CDR3 length: 17 amino acids. V lost 3 bases and J lost 4; bases outside the gene matches: 13. The CDR3 spells CASSYTGGQGGTYGYTF. CDR3 nucleotide sequence: TGCGCCAGCAGCTATACCGGGGGACAGGGAGGCACCTATGGCTACACCTTC.

Points on this clone: Within the sample, other DNA sequences also encode this same CDR3. The chain has TRBV6-4 and TRBJ2-3, with TRBD1 as a possible D gene (5 bases). Germline lookup yields CDR1 MRHNA and CDR2 SNTAGT. Between the trimmed V and J ends, which lost 3 bases and 0 bases, there was a span of 10 bases. The CDR3 is 15 amino acids. The CDR3 sequence is CASSEGAMSTDTQYF. The CDR3 nucleotides are TGTGCCAGCAGTGAAGGGGCTATGAGCACAGATACGCAGTATTTT.

The CDR3 reads CASSEGGWAYNEQFF. The DNA of the CDR3 is TGTGCCAGCAGTGAGGGAGGATGGGCCTACAATGAGCAGTTCTTC. V is TRBV25-1 and J is TRBJ2-1; a possible D gene is TRBD2 (6 bases). Germline lookup yields CDR1 MGHDK and CDR2 SYGVNS. Trimming shortened V by 3 bases and J by 2 bases, and 11 bases separated the two germline ends. CDR3 length: 15 residues.

V gene TRBV10-2 combines with J gene TRBJ2-7, with D perhaps being TRBD1 or TRBD2 (5 bases each). The V gene lost 2 bases and the J gene lost 2 bases, with 10 bases spanning the gap. This CDR3 region has 14 residues. In germline, CDR1 is WSHSY, CDR2 SAAADI. In DNA form, the CDR3 reads TGCGCCAGCAGTGAGCTGGGACGGGCCTACGAGCAGTACTTC. It yields the protein CASSELGRAYEQYF.

This chain links TRBV19 with TRBJ1-2; no clear D. Germline CDR1 reads LNHDA; CDR2 reads SQIVND (reference sequence). CDR3 length: 14 amino acids. With 3 bases removed from V and 6 bases from J, the gap between germline ends came to 14 bases. CDR3 sequence: CASSILSRLHGYTF. DNA for the CDR3: TGTGCCAGTAGTATTTTATCGAGACTTCATGGCTACACCTTC.

The J gene is TRBJ1-3, the V gene TRBV13; 8 bases line up with TRBD1. The CDR3 is 16 amino acids. Germline trimming cut 3 bases from V and 4 bases from J; bases unmatched to any gene: 8. Germline loops: CDR1 PRHDT, CDR2 FYEKMQ (reference sequence). The CDR3 nucleotides are TGTGCCAGCAGCTTGATAACAGGGGGAAGGGGAAACACCATATATTTT. Protein: CASSLITGGRGNTIYF.

V is TRBV18 and J is TRBJ2-3; D gene unclear. The CDR3 is 12 residues long. Germline V CDR1 and CDR2: KGHSH, LQKENI. V lost 2 bases to trimming and J lost 3 bases, with 3 bases between them. The CDR3 DNA reads TGTGCCAGCTCACCAATGACAGATACGCAGTATTTT. It translates to CASSPMTDTQYF.

This chain links TRBV11-3 with TRBJ2-6; TRBD2 aligns across 7 bases. CDR1 and CDR2 (germline): SGHNT, YENEEA. The V gene end was trimmed by 5 bases and the J gene end by 2 bases; junction bases not matched to a gene: 3. The length of the CDR3 is 15 residues. In DNA form, the CDR3 reads TGTGCCAGCAGCCCGGGAGGTCCTGGGGCCAACGTCCTGACTTTC. The encoded protein is CASSPGGPGANVLTF.

The chain has TRBV20-1 and TRBJ1-1, with D possibly being TRBD1 (5 bases). CDR1 and CDR2 from the germline V gene are DFQATT and SNEGSKA (reference sequence). V was shortened by 5 bases and J by 4 bases, with 11 bases between the two germline ends. The CDR3 runs 12 residues. The CDR3 sequence: CSARGGVTEAFF. The CDR3 DNA sequence: TGCAGTGCTCGTGGGGGGGTCACTGAAGCTTTCTTT.

This rearrangement joins TRBV10-3 to TRBJ1-5; no clear D gene. This CDR3 region has 14 residues. Trimming cost V 3 bases and J 4 bases, with 10 bases left between them. Germline V gene sequence: CDR1 ENHRY, CDR2 SYGVKD. DNA for the CDR3: TGTGCCATCAGTGATGGGTGGGAAAATCAGCCCCAGCATTTT. Translated: CAISDGWENQPQHF.

This clone was detected only a few times. The chain carries TRBV19 and TRBJ2-2; D gene unclear. Germline values: CDR1 LNHDA, CDR2 SQIVND (reference sequence). The CDR3 contains 15 residues. Trimming left V 4 bases short and J 0 bases short, with 9 bases between. Written as DNA, the CDR3 is TGTGCCAGTAGTAAATGGGATGCGAACACCGGGGAGCTGTTTTTT. This gives the protein CASSKWDANTGELFF.

The rearrangement links TRBV20-1 to TRBJ1-2; TRBD1 is a possible D gene (5 bases). V lost 3 bases and J 3 bases, leaving 11 bases between the germline ends. CDR1 and CDR2 (germline): DFQATT, SNEGSKA (reference sequence). CDR3 length: 13 amino acids. The CDR3 spells CSASLQGYYGYTF. DNA for the CDR3: TGCAGTGCTAGTCTGCAGGGCTACTATGGCTACACCTTC.

This rearrangement joins TRBV27 to TRBJ1-2, with 8 bases fitting TRBD1. CDR3 length: 18 residues. V shed 2 bases, J shed 4 bases, and the junction held 15 bases outside the gene matches. Per germline, CDR1 MNHEY and CDR2 SMNVEV (reference sequence). CDR3 coding DNA: TGTGCCAGCAGTTTAAGGTTCTCGGGGACAGGACACAGCTATGGCTACACCTTC. Residues: CASSLRFSGTGHSYGYTF.

The chain carries TRBV7-9 and TRBJ1-1; 10 bases line up with TRBD1. The CDR3 contains 12 residues. Germline assignment: CDR1 SEHNR and CDR2 FQNEAQ (reference sequence). Germline trimming cut 5 bases from V and 9 bases from J; bases unmatched to any gene: 3. This chain's CDR3 is CASSLTGGQAFF. The CDR3, as DNA: TGTGCCAGCAGCCTGACAGGGGGCCAAGCTTTCTTT.

In its sample, this clone was seen once. The rearrangement uses TRBV7-8 and TRBJ1-2; D may be TRBD1 (6 bases). The V end was cut by 5 bases, the J end by 6 bases, with 10 bases between. Germline values: CDR1 SGHVS, CDR2 FQNEAQ. The CDR3 totals 12 residues. Here the CDR3 DNA reads TGTGCCAGCAGCCAGAACAGGGATGGCTACACCTTC. This sequence encodes CASSQNRDGYTF.

The chain uses TRBV5-1 and TRBJ1-2, with D possibly TRBD1 on 6 matching bases. The CDR3 runs 15 residues. Germline lookup yields CDR1 SGHRS and CDR2 YFSETQ. Between the trimmed V and J ends, which lost 1 base and 8 bases, there was a span of 18 bases. CDR3 loop: CASSLSGTRGLGYTF. CDR3 in DNA: TGCGCCAGCAGCTTGAGTGGGACAAGGGGATTGGGCTACACCTTC.

The chain uses TRBV5-1 and TRBJ2-1; D not resolved. There are 15 residues in the CDR3. The germline V and J ends were trimmed by 0 bases and 9 bases, with 16 bases remaining between them. Per the germline V gene, CDR1 is SGHRS and CDR2 is YFSETQ. The CDR3, as DNA: TGCGCCAGCAGCTTGGGGCGCTTGACTGTTACTGAGCAGTTCTTC. Amino acids: CASSLGRLTVTEQFF.